This is a list of T cell receptor beta chains from one sample in a study of vaccination and CD4 T cells after COVID-19. Each CDR3 protein gets one entry after TCRdb re-called the PCR reads with MiXCR. The table records 11,000 to 15,000 distinct CDR3 sequences, about 73% of them present only once. Their antigens remain unidentified. The sample consisted of CD4+ T cells from blood, cultured in vitro. The receptors were gathered from a human donor who had recovered from COVID-19. Each CDR3 is given without its conserved first and last residue. A clone size is listed for some rows: how often the clone was seen (once, few, many), or a class if it is expanded.

>TRBJ2-7|NA|TRBV9
ASSVDFGTGGEQY
>TRBJ2-5|NA|TRBV28
ASSLGLGSRPQETQY
>TRBJ1-1|once|TRBV18
ASSPGGGGYTEAF
>TRBJ1-5|NA|TRBV10-3
AIRGQAGQPQH
>TRBJ2-2|NA|TRBV7-3
ASSQTITGELF
>TRBJ2-4|medium-sized|TRBV20-1
SAQRLGGSNGRNIQY
>TRBJ1-3|NA|TRBV7-2
ASSLADVGIGGNTIY
>TRBJ1-5|NA|TRBV6-5
ASSYYDSNQPQH
>TRBJ2-3|NA|TRBV7-6
ASSLDNGSPSDTQY
>TRBJ1-5|NA|TRBV7-2
ASSRNPTGRYSNQPQH
>TRBJ1-1|NA|TRBV6-1
AARRPDFTEAF
>TRBJ2-5|NA|TRBV4-1
ASSRHPIQTGNGQETQY
>TRBJ1-1|few|TRBV6-1
ASRPTGTGVMNTEAF
>TRBJ1-6|NA|TRBV20-1
SARDSDRDSYNSPLH